A single sample gave rise to the 6 T cell receptor beta chains below, sequenced in a study of post-analysis software for immune sequencing data. Study-level results: Included in a set of four or five TRBV segments more frequent in patients than controls were TRBV5-6, TRBV5-1 and TRBV20-1.

These TCRs' antigens remain unknown. TCR beta cDNA libraries had unique molecular identifiers. Via MiXCR, TCRdb re-called the PCR reads, giving one row per CDR3 protein. This sample has about 430,000 distinct CDR3 sequences, with about 39% found just once. Sequencing input: blood. The receptor set was obtained from a girl aged 2-10 years with multiple sclerosis.

The sample holds a few counts of this clonotype. The rearrangement joins TRBV5-5 to TRBJ2-7, with 11 bases that match TRBD2. The junction had 12 bases not matched to a gene; V was cut back by 4 bases and J by 6 bases. Germline V gives CDR1 SGHKS, CDR2 YYEKEE (reference sequence). The CDR3 has 16 amino acids. In nucleotides, the CDR3 is TGTGCCAGCAGCCGTCCGGGACTAGCGGAGAGGACCGAGCAGTACTTC. It encodes CASSRPGLAERTEQYF.

The V call is TRBV6-6, the J call TRBJ2-5, with TRBD1 matching over 10 bases. Germline CDR1 reads MNHNY; CDR2 reads SVGAGI (reference sequence). The V gene end was trimmed by 6 bases and the J gene end by 5 bases; junction bases not matched to a gene: 9. The length of the CDR3 is 15 residues. CDR3 bases: TGTGCCAGCAGCCCGAGCGGGACAGGGGCGGAGACCCAGTACTTC. Encoded protein: CASSPSGTGAETQYF.

This clonotype was seen a handful of times. The gene calls are TRBV12-3 or TRBV12-4 and TRBJ2-3; D is possibly TRBD2 (5 bases). The CDR3 contains 16 residues. Trimming left V 6 bases short and J 3 bases short, with 19 bases between. CDR3 in DNA: TGTGCCAGCAGGAAAGCGACAACTAGGTTGACAGATACGCAGTATTTT. Translated, it gives CASRKATTRLTDTQYF.

The V gene is TRBV7-2, the J gene TRBJ2-5; TRBD1 agrees at 7 bases. The tail of the sequence fits TRBJ2-7 better, so the J call may be wrong. The CDR3 consists of 13 residues. CDR1 is SGHTA and CDR2 is FQGNSA in the germline V gene. The CDR3, as DNA: TGTGCCAGCAACTCAACAGGGGTCGGCGAGCAGTACTTC. Its protein product is CASNSTGVGEQYF.

The J gene is TRBJ2-5, the V gene TRBV6-6; D is undetermined. Per germline, CDR1 MNHNY and CDR2 SVGAGI (reference sequence). Trimming shortened V by 0 bases and J by 3 bases, and 8 bases separated the two germline ends. The CDR3 is 14 amino acids. The CDR3 reads CASSYSTHEETQYF. Here the CDR3 DNA reads TGTGCCAGCAGTTACTCGACGCACGAAGAGACCCAGTACTTC.

The sample holds a few counts of this clonotype. The chain employs TRBV12-3 or TRBV12-4 and TRBJ1-5; the D is unclear. V dropped 8 bases and J dropped 4 bases, with 12 bases sitting between them. CDR3 length equals 13 residues. The CDR3 DNA follows: TGTGCCAGCTCCAAGGTTCGGAATCAGCCCCAGCATTTT. Protein: CASSKVRNQPQHF.